This T cell receptor (beta chain) is drawn from a study of cytomegalovirus exposure and HLA in healthy donors. Comment on this clone: The antigen is unknown.

Both 60 Vbeta primers and 13 Jbeta primers went into the PCR. Measured with immunoSEQ multiplex PCR; TCRdb has only the in-frame clones, and not every one. The sample contains around 190,000 clones, 60% to 80% of which appear only once. The ends lost 4 bases at V and 0 bases at J; junction bases unmatched: 5. The germline V gene has CDR1 SGHKS and CDR2 YYEKEE (reference sequence). This CDR3 has 15 residues. Regarding the study as a whole: Specificity for CMV antigens was confirmed in vitro for three of the CMV-associated chains. Most sequenced TCRs were rare (though some public TCRs occurred in many donors).

The clonotype was recovered from a woman aged 25 to 39 in good health and CMV-seronegative. The chain is built from TRBV5-5 and TRBJ1-2; 8 nucleotides match TRBD1. Material for sequencing was PBMCs. The CDR3 region is CASSPGQGSNYGYTF. Here the CDR3 DNA reads TGTGCCAGCAGCCCCGGACAGGGATCTAACTATGGCTACACCTTC.